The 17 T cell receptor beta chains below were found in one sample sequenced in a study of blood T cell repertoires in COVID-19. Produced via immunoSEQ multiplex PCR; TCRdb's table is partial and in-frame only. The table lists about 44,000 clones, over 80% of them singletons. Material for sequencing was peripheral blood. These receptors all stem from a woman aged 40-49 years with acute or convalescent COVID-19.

The CDR3 region is CASKGESGYTF. In DNA form, the CDR3 reads TGTGCCAGCAAAGGGGAATCTGGCTACACCTTC. The chain couples TRBV12-3 or TRBV12-4 to TRBJ1-2; TRBD1 might be the D (5 bases). Trimming removed 7 bases from V and 7 bases from J, with 10 bases in between. CDR3 length: 11 amino acids.

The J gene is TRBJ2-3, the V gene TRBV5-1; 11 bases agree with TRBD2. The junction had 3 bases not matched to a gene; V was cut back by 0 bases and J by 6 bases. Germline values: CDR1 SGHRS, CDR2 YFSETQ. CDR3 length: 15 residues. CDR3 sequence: CASSLELAGEDTQYF. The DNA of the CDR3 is TGCGCCAGCAGCTTGGAACTAGCGGGAGAGGATACGCAGTATTTT. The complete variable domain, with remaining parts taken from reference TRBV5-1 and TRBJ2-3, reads KAGVTQTPRYLIKTRGQQVTLSCSPISGHRSVSWYQQTPGQGLQFLFEYFSETQRNKGNFPGRFSGRQFSNSRSEMNVSTLELGDSALYLCASSLELAGEDTQYFGPGTRLTVL.

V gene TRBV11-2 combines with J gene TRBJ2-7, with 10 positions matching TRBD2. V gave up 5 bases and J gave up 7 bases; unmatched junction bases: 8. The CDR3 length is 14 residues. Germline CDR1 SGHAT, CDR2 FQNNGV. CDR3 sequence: CASSQLAGPGEQYF. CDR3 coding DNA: TGTGCCAGCAGCCAACTAGCGGGGCCCGGTGAGCAGTACTTC.

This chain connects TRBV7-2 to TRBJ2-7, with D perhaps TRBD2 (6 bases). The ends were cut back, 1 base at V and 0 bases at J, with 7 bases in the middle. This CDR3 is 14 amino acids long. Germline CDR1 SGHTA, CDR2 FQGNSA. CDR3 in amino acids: CASSLGGASYEQYF. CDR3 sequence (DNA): TGTGCCAGCAGCTTAGGCGGGGCCTCCTACGAGCAGTACTTC.

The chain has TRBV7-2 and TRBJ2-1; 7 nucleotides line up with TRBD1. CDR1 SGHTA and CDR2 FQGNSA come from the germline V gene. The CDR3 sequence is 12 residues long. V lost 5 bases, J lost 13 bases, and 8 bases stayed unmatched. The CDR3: CASSNTGAPQFF. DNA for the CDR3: TGTGCCAGCAGCAACACAGGGGCCCCACAGTTCTTC.

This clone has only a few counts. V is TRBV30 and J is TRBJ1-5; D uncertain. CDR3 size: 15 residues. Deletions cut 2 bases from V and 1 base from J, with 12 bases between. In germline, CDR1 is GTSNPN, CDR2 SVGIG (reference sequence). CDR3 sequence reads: CAWSRFGRSNQPQHF. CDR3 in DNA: TGTGCCTGGAGTCGATTTGGCAGAAGCAATCAGCCCCAGCATTTT.

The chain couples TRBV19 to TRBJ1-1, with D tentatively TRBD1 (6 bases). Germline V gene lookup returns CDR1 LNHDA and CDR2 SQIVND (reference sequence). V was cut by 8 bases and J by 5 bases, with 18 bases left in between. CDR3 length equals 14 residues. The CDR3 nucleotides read TGTGCCAGTGGCCCCAGGGGCATAAGAACTGAAGCTTTCTTT. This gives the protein CASGPRGIRTEAFF.

CDR3 in DNA: TGCAGTGCTAGTATGGGGGCGGGCACCGGGGAGCTGTTTTTT. Residues: CSASMGAGTGELFF. The chain uses TRBV20-1 and TRBJ2-2; possibly TRBD1 for D (6 bases). The CDR3 has 14 amino acids. Germline values: CDR1 DFQATT, CDR2 SNEGSKA (reference sequence). Trimming removed 3 bases from V and 4 bases from J, with 12 bases in between.

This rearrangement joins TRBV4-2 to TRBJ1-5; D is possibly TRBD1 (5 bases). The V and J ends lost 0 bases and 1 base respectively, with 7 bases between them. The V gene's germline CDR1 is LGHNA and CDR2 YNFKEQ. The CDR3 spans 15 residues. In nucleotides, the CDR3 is TGTGCCAGCAGCCAAGATGCAGGGAGCAATCAGCCCCAGCATTTT. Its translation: CASSQDAGSNQPQHF.

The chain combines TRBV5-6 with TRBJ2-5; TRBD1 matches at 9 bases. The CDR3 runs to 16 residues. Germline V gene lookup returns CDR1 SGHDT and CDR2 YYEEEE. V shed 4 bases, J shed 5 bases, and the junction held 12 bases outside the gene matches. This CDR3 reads CASSLLSGQGWETQYF. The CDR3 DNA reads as TGTGCCAGCAGCCTCCTGTCAGGACAGGGGTGGGAGACCCAGTACTTC.

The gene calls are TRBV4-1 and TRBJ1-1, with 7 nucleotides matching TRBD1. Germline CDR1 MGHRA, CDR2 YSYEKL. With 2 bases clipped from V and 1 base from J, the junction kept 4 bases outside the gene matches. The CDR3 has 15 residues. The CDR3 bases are TGCGCCAGCAGCCAACAGACAGGGCAGAACACTGAAGCTTTCTTT. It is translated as CASSQQTGQNTEAFF.

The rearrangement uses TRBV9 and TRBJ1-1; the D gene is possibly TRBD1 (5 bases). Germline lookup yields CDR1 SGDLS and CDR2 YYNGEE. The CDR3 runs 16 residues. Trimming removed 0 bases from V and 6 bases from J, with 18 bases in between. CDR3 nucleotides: TGTGCCAGCAGCGTAGGGAGAGGGGCGGGGGTATCTGAAGCTTTCTTT. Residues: CASSVGRGAGVSEAFF. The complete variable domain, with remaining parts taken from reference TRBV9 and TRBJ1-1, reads DSGVTQTPKHLITATGQRVTLRCSPRSGDLSVYWYQQSLDQGLQFLIQYYNGEERAKGNILERFSAQQFPDLHSELNLSSLELGDSALYFCASSVGRGAGVSEAFFGQGTRLTVV.

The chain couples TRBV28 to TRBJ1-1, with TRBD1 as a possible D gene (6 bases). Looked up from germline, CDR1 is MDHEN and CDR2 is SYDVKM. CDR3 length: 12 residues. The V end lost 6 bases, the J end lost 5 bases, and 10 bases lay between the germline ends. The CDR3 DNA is TGTGCCAGCAGACAGGGTAAAACTGAAGCTTTCTTT. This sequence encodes CASRQGKTEAFF.

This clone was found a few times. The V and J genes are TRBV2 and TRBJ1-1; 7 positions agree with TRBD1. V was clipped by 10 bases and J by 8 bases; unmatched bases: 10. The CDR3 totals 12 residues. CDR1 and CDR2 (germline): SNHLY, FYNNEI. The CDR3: CATPGQDSEAFF. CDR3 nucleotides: TGTGCCACCCCTGGACAGGACTCCGAAGCTTTCTTT.

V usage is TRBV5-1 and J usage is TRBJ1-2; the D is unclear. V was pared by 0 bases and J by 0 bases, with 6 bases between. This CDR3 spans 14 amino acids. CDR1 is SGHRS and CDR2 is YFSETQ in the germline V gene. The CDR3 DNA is TGCGCCAGCAGCTTGGACGGAGCTAACTATGGCTACACCTTC. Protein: CASSLDGANYGYTF.

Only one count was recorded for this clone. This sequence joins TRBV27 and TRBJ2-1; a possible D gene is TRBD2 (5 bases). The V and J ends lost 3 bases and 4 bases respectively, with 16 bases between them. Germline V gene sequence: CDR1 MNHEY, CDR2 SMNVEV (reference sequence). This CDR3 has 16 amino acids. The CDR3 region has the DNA TGTGCCAGCAGTTTGGCAGGCCACCCGGGGTACAATGAGCAGTTCTTC. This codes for CASSLAGHPGYNEQFF.

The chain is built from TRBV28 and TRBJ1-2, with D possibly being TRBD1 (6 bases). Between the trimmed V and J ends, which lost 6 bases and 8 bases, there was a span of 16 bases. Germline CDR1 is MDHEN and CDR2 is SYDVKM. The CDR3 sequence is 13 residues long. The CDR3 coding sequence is TGTGCCAGCAGCAAGAGGGGGTTAGGCGGCTACACCTTC. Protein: CASSKRGLGGYTF.